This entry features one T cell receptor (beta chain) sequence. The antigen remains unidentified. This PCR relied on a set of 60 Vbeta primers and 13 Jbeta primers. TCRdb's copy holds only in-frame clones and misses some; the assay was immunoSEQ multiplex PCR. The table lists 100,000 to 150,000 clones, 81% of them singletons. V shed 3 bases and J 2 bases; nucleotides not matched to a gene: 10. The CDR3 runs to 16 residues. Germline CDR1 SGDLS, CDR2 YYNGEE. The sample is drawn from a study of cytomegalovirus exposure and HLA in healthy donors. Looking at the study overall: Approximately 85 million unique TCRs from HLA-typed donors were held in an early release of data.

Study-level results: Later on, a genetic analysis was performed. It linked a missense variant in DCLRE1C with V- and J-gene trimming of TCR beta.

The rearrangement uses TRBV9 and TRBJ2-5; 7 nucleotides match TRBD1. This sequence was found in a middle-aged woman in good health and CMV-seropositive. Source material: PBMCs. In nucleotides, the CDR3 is TGTGCCAGCAGCGCATCTAACAGGGGCGGACAAGAGACCCAGTACTTC. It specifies CASSASNRGGQETQYF.